Below are 4 T cell receptor beta chains sequenced from a single sample in a study of T cell repertoires in cytomegalovirus infection. TCRdb itself ran the reads through MiXCR, one entry per CDR3 protein. The data hold hundreds of thousands of distinct CDR3 sequences, with 25% to 35% observed a single time. Their recognized antigens are unknown. The sequencing used cultured PBMCs, collected from culture after CMV antigen stimulation. Receptor source: a human donor in good health (CMV status not recorded). Some clones in this sample may be carry-over from other donors' samples.

The chain couples TRBV5-1 to TRBJ2-1; 12 nucleotides match TRBD2. CDR1 and CDR2 from the germline V gene are SGHRS and YFSETQ. After removal of 0 bases from V and 10 bases from J, the junction contained 8 bases not matched to a gene. The CDR3 totals 16 residues. CDR3 loop: CASSLGLAGVHQEQFF. Written as DNA, the CDR3 is TGCGCCAGCAGCTTGGGACTAGCGGGAGTTCACCAGGAGCAGTTCTTC.

This clonotype was seen ten or more times. The CDR3 DNA is TGTGCCAGCAGCCAAGTTGGGACTAGTGATACGCAGTATTTT. Translation: CASSQVGTSDTQYF. The V call is TRBV4-2, the J call TRBJ2-3; 8 bases line up with TRBD2. Trimming at V came to 1 base and at J to 6 bases, leaving 3 bases not matched to a gene. From germline, CDR1 is LGHNA and CDR2 YNFKEQ. The CDR3 is 14 amino acids.

The gene calls are TRBV5-4 and TRBJ2-7; TRBD1 matches 8 bases. V dropped 4 bases and J dropped 2; count of bases not matched to a gene: 5. CDR3 length: 14 amino acids. CDR1 is SGHNT, CDR2 YYREEE, per germline (reference sequence). The CDR3, as DNA: TGTGCCAGCAGCCCCGGACAGGGACCCTACGAGCAGTACGTC. Its translation: CASSPGQGPYEQYV.

This clonotype was recorded at least ten times. V usage is TRBV7-2 and J usage is TRBJ1-1; 10 nucleotides align to TRBD1. CDR3 length: 15 residues. Germline lookup yields CDR1 SGHTA and CDR2 FQGNSA. The V gene end was trimmed by 5 bases and the J gene end by 5 bases; junction bases not matched to a gene: 8. Written as DNA, the CDR3 is TGTGCCAGCAGCCCCCAGACAGGGGGCTTTACTGAAGCTTTCTTT. Protein: CASSPQTGGFTEAFF.